Described below is a single T cell receptor beta chain sequence and its context. The antigen is unknown. In blood CD8+ and CD4+ T cells, TCR beta underwent sequencing. TEMRA cells were enriched by FACS, and CD4+ and CD8+ T cells were negatively isolated. This specimen comes from a study of CD8 T cells in Susac syndrome. Study-level results: The study's TCR sequencing and HLA analysis covered a relatively small number of individuals, and the study acknowledged this.

The germline gives CDR1 DFQATT, CDR2 SNEGSKA (reference sequence). This CDR3 is built from 14 residues. V dropped 2 bases and J dropped 3 bases, with 11 bases sitting between them. When the RNA was reverse transcribed, random hexamers were used with an input of about 0.5 to 1 ug. Amplification of TCR beta CDR3 used immunoSEQ multiplex PCR across 54 Vbeta and 13 Jbeta. TCRdb used MiXCR to reprocess the immunoSEQ multiplex PCR reads, holding one entry per CDR3 protein. The sample lists 150,000 to 200,000 distinct CDR3 sequences, approximately 94% occurring once. The specimen was CD4+ T cells from PBMCs. The clonotype comes from a human donor with multiple sclerosis. The rearrangement links TRBV20-1 to TRBJ1-5; a possible D gene is TRBD1 (6 bases). The DNA for the CDR3 is TGCAGTGCTAGACCGGGGGGGGCCAATCAGCCCCAGCATTTT. This sequence encodes CSARPGGANQPQHF.